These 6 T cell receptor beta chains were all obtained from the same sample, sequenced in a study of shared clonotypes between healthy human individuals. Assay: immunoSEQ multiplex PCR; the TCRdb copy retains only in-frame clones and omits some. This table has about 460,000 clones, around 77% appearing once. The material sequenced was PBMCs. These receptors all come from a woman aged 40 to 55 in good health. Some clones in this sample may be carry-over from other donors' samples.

CDR3 region: CASKGLNAYEQYF. The CDR3 bases are TGTGCCAGCAAGGGACTGAATGCCTACGAGCAGTACTTC. The chain joins TRBV6-5 to TRBJ2-7; weak D call: TRBD2 (6 bases). CDR3 size: 13 residues. Trimming stripped 7 bases from V and 2 bases from J, with 12 bases between. CDR1 is MNHEY, CDR2 SVGAGI, per germline.

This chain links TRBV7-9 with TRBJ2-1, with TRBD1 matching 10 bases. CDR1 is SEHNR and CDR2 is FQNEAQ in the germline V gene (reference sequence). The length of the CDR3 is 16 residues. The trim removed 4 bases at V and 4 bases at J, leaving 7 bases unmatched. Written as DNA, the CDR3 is TGTGCCAGCAGCTCCGACCCGGGACAGGGGTACAATGAGCAGTTCTTC. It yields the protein CASSSDPGQGYNEQFF.

CDR3 bases: TGTGCCAGCAGTAGCCGGACAGCTTACGAGCAGTACTTC. Protein: CASSSRTAYEQYF. The chain links TRBV27 to TRBJ2-7, with a weak D call TRBD1 (6 bases). CDR3 length: 13 residues. Trimming left V 5 bases short and J 4 bases short, with 12 bases between. Germline CDR1 and CDR2: MNHEY and SMNVEV (reference sequence).

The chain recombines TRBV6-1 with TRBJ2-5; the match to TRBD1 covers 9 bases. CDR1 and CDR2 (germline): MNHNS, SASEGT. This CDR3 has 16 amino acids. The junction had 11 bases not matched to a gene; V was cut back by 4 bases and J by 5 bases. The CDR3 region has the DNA TGTGCCAGCAGTGCAAGCCGAACAGGGGGCGGTGAGACCCAGTACTTC. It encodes CASSASRTGGGETQYF.

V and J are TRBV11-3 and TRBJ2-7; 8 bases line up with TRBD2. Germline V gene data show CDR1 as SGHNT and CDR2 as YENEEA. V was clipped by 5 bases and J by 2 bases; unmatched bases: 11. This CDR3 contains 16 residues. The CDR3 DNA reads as TGTGCCAGCAGCCCCCGGGGGGGGCAGGTGACCTACGAGCAGTACTTC. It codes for CASSPRGGQVTYEQYF.

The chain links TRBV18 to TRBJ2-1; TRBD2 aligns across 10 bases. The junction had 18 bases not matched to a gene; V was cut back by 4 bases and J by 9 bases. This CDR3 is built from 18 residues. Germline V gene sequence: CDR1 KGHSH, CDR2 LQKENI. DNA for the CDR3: TGTGCCAGCTCACTTGGGGGGACTCCGGGACTAGCGATCGGTGAGCAGTTCTTC. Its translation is CASSLGGTPGLAIGEQFF.